This T cell receptor beta chain was obtained from a study of T cell repertoires in cytomegalovirus infection. Concerning this clonotype itself: Its target is not known.

Each CDR3 protein is one row after TCRdb ran MiXCR on the reads. This table holds 150,000 or so distinct CDR3 sequences, 20% to 25% found once. Between the trimmed V and J ends, which lost 4 bases and 1 base, there was a span of 10 bases. This CDR3 has 14 amino acids. The sequencing used CD8+ T cells from cultured PBMCs, collected from culture after CMV antigen stimulation. The clonotype comes from a human donor in good health (CMV status not recorded). Some clones in this sample may be carry-over from other donors' samples. The chain carries TRBV12-3 or TRBV12-4 and TRBJ1-1; D gene uncertain. DNA of the CDR3: TGTGCCAGCAGTTCGGATAAGTGGAACACTGAAGCTTTCTTT. It yields the protein CASSSDKWNTEAFF.